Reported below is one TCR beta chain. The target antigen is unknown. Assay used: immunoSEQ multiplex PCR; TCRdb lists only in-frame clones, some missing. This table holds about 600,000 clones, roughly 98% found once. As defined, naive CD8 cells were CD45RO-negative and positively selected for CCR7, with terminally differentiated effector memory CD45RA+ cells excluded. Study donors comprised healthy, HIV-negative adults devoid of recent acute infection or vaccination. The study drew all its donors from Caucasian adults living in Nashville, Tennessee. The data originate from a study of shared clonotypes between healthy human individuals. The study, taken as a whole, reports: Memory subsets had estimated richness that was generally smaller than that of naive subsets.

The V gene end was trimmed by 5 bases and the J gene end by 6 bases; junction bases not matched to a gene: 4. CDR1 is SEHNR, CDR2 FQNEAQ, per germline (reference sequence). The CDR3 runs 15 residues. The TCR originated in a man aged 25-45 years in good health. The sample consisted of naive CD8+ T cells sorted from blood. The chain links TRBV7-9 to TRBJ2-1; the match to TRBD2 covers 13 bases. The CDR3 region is CASSPGLAGSNEQFF. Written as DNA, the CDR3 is TGTGCCAGCAGCCCGGGACTAGCGGGGAGCAATGAGCAGTTCTTC.